The rows below give T cell receptor beta chains drawn from one sample of a study of T cell changes during pregnancy in multiple sclerosis. Measured with immunoSEQ multiplex PCR; TCRdb has only the in-frame clones, and not every one. The sample lists under 80,000 clones; about 90% were seen once. The source was CD4+ T cells from peripheral blood mononuclear cells, collected in the second trimester of pregnancy. Receptors originate from a female donor with multiple sclerosis, enrolled in a pregnancy study. Both conserved end residues are part of each CDR3. Each record gives: V gene, clone size, D gene, J gene, CDR3 protein, CDR3 DNA. A D gene is named only where the DNA matches it firmly. Some rows have no size entry. The others give once, few or many, or a class for an expanded clone.

TRBV28	NA	NA	TRBJ1-5	CASTFLSVYSNQPQHF	TGTGCCAGCACTTTCCTTTCGGTCTATAGCAATCAGCCCCAGCATTTT
TRBV6-1	once	TRBD1	TRBJ2-3	CASTLLTGGGTQYF	TGTGCCAGCACCCTGTTAACAGGGGGCGGTACGCAGTATTTT
TRBV9	few	NA	TRBJ2-5	CASSVQGRETQYF	TGTGCCAGCAGCGTCCAGGGTCGTGAGACCCAGTACTTC
TRBV25-1	NA	NA	TRBJ1-3	CASSVVSGNTIYF	TGTGCCAGCAGTGTAGTTTCGGGAAACACCATATATTTT
TRBV10-3	once	TRBD1	TRBJ2-7	CAMTRDRDSYEQYF	TGTGCCATGACCCGGGACAGGGATTCCTACGAGCAGTACTTC
TRBV19	NA	TRBD1	TRBJ1-3	CASSKPGQSSGNTIYF	TGTGCCAGTAGTAAACCGGGACAGAGCTCTGGAAACACCATATATTTT
TRBV18	NA	TRBD1	TRBJ2-2	CASSPGTASTGELFF	TGTGCCAGCTCACCAGGGACAGCCAGCACCGGGGAGCTGTTTTTT
TRBV6-5	once	TRBD2	TRBJ2-2	CASSYVAGGAGELFF	TGTGCCAGCAGTTACGTAGCGGGAGGAGCCGGGGAGCTGTTTTTT
TRBV4-3	NA	NA	TRBJ1-6	CASSQDLGILDSPLHF	TGCGCCAGCAGCCAAGATCTGGGTATCCTAGACTCACCCCTCCACTTT
TRBV7-9	NA	NA	TRBJ2-7	CASSLRRTGVWTYEQYF	TGTGCCAGCAGCTTAAGAAGGACGGGAGTCTGGACCTACGAGCAGTACTTC
TRBV11-2	once	TRBD1	TRBJ2-2	CASSQGRGHTGELFF	TGTGCCAGCAGCCAAGGCAGGGGGCATACCGGGGAGCTGTTTTTT